What follows are 5 T cell receptor beta chains derived from one specimen sequenced in a study of blood T cell repertoires in COVID-19. Here immunoSEQ multiplex PCR was the method, and the copy in TCRdb shows in-frame clones only, minus some. The table has under 350,000 clones, 65% to 90% seen once. Sequenced: PBMCs or T cells enriched from blood (not recorded which). The receptors here all came from a woman aged 35 to 49 with acute COVID-19.

The chain links TRBV15 to TRBJ1-6, with 7 positions matching TRBD1. CDR1 is LNHNV, CDR2 YYDKDF, per germline (reference sequence). The CDR3 has 14 residues. Trimming took 1 base from V and 12 from J; bases not matched to a gene: 6. CDR3 protein: CATSRGQGTVPLHF. In DNA form, the CDR3 reads TGTGCCACCAGCAGAGGACAGGGTACTGTACCCCTCCACTTT.

The genes are TRBV4-3 and TRBJ1-2; tentatively, D is TRBD1 (6 bases). Trimming removed 3 bases at V and 5 bases at J, with 16 bases between. The CDR3 spans 15 residues. In germline, CDR1 is LGHNA, CDR2 YSLEER. As DNA, the CDR3 is TGCGCCAGCAGCCAGGAGTTAGACAGGATATATGGCTACACCTTC. This gives the protein CASSQELDRIYGYTF.

The V and J genes are TRBV28 and TRBJ2-3, with a weak D call TRBD2 (6 bases). From germline, CDR1 is MDHEN and CDR2 SYDVKM. This CDR3 has 17 residues. V lost 5 bases, J lost 4 bases, and 22 bases lay in between. CDR3 sequence: CASSPPAGPVSADTQYF. The CDR3 nucleotides read TGTGCCAGCAGTCCCCCGGCGGGGCCCGTATCTGCAGATACGCAGTATTTT. The full variable domain, completed using reference TRBV28 and TRBJ2-3, is DVKVTQSSRYLVKRTGEKVFLECVQDMDHENMFWYRQDPGLGLRLIYFSYDVKMKEKGDIPEGYSVSREKKERFSLILESASTNQTSMYLCASSPPAGPVSADTQYFGPGTRLTVL.

The chain is built from TRBV9 and TRBJ1-2; D is perhaps TRBD1 (5 bases). Germline-derived CDR1 and CDR2 are SGDLS and YYNGEE. V gave up 2 bases and J gave up 8 bases, with 13 bases separating them. CDR3 length: 13 amino acids. In nucleotides, the CDR3 is TGTGCCAGCAGCGTTTGGCAGGGAAGGGGCTACACCTTC. Its protein product is CASSVWQGRGYTF.

V is TRBV6-5 and J is TRBJ1-1, with TRBD1 identical over 7 bases. This CDR3 has 16 amino acids. Unmatched junction bases numbered 9, after V lost 3 bases and J lost 2 bases. From germline, CDR1 is MNHEY and CDR2 SVGAGI. This CDR3 reads CASSYATGERNTEAFF. The CDR3, as DNA: TGTGCCAGCAGTTATGCAACAGGGGAGAGAAACACTGAAGCTTTCTTT.